The next 30 T cell receptor beta chains were all read from a single sample in a study of blood T cell repertoires in COVID-19 (dated by TCRdb to 2019 to 2021). The library was obtained by the immunoSEQ multiplex PCR assay. In TCRdb, the immuneACCESS table is reduced to in-frame sequences with V and J assigned. These tables do not hold every clone; where another copy was compared, an unresolved V gene accounts for under half, and the others remain unexplained. Recorded for this sample are over 55,000 clones; roughly four fifths of them occurred a single time. The ten largest clonotypes hold about two fifths of the sample. Sequenced: peripheral blood. The receptors shown here come from a human donor in a cohort sampled during active COVID-19.

This clone has a single count. The chain is built from TRBV5-1 and TRBJ2-7; D possibly corresponds to TRBD2 (6 bases). The CDR3 has 14 amino acids. Trimming took off 6 bases at V and 2 bases at J, with 15 bases between the two ends. CDR1 and CDR2 from the germline V gene are SGHRS and YFSETQ. In nucleotides, the CDR3 is TGCGCCAGCAACACTGGCGGAGGGGCCTACGAGCAGTACTTC. Its translation: CASNTGGGAYEQYF.

The chain combines TRBV4-2 with TRBJ1-1, with D perhaps matching TRBD1 (5 bases). Trimming took off 2 bases at V and 1 base at J, with 17 bases between the two ends. This CDR3 contains 17 residues. Germline assignment: CDR1 LGHNA and CDR2 YNFKEQ. CDR3: CASSQTGVGGANTEAFF. DNA of the CDR3: TGTGCCAGCAGCCAAACCGGGGTTGGCGGGGCGAACACTGAAGCTTTCTTT.

V gene TRBV7-2 combines with J gene TRBJ1-5; D is perhaps TRBD1 (5 bases). Germline V gene data show CDR1 as SGHTA and CDR2 as FQGNSA. There are 15 residues in the CDR3. V was cut by 3 bases and J by 4 bases, with 13 bases left in between. The CDR3 loop reads CASSLEGLRNQPQHF. Here the CDR3 DNA reads TGTGCCAGCAGCTTGGAGGGGTTGAGAAATCAGCCCCAGCATTTT. Variable domain in full (rest from reference TRBV7-2 and TRBJ1-5): GAGVSQSPSNKVTEKGKDVELRCDPISGHTALYWYRQSLGQGLEFLIYFQGNSAPDKSGLPSDRFSAERTGGSVSTLTIQRTQQEDSAVYLCASSLEGLRNQPQHFGDGTRLSIL.

Here the CDR3 DNA reads TGTGCCAGCAGCCCCGCTAGAGGGGGGGGAGAGAACACTGAAGCTTTCTTT. It encodes CASSPARGGGENTEAFF. The rearrangement links TRBV4-2 to TRBJ1-1; tentatively, D is TRBD1 (6 bases). Looked up from germline, CDR1 is LGHNA and CDR2 is YNFKEQ. The CDR3 sequence is 17 residues long. The V end lost 4 bases, the J end lost 1 base, and 19 bases lay between the germline ends.

The gene calls are TRBV19 and TRBJ1-4; 9 bases match TRBD1. CDR1 LNHDA and CDR2 SQIVND come from the germline V gene (reference sequence). The CDR3 totals 16 residues. V lost 4 bases and J lost 8; bases outside the gene matches: 11. The DNA of the CDR3 is TGTGCCAGTAGTACCCCTCCGGGACAGGGAGGGGAAAAACTGTTTTTT. Residues: CASSTPPGQGGEKLFF.

The chain links TRBV5-4 to TRBJ1-2; 7 bases map to TRBD1. V trimming: 3 bases; J trimming: 7 bases; junction bases outside the gene matches: 9. This CDR3 is 14 amino acids long. Germline V gene sequence: CDR1 SGHNT, CDR2 YYREEE (reference sequence). The CDR3 DNA follows: TGTGCCAGCAGCTGGGGGGACAACAGGGGTGGCTACACCTTC. This translates into CASSWGDNRGGYTF.

V gene TRBV7-2 combines with J gene TRBJ1-4; D is possibly TRBD1 (5 bases). V dropped 4 bases and J dropped 5 bases, with 8 bases sitting between them. CDR1 is SGHTA and CDR2 is FQGNSA in the germline V gene. The CDR3 contains 13 residues. The CDR3 DNA follows: TGTGCCAGCAGCTCCAGGGTAAATGAAAAACTGTTTTTT. Its protein product is CASSSRVNEKLFF.

This rearrangement joins TRBV19 to TRBJ1-6; 7 bases line up with TRBD1. The J segment lost 8 bases and the V segment lost 6 bases, leaving 10 bases of the junction unmatched. The CDR3 is 15 residues long. Germline V lookup: CDR1 LNHDA, CDR2 SQIVND (reference sequence). CDR3 sequence reads: CASRLQGGRYSPLHF. The CDR3, as DNA: TGTGCCAGTAGACTACAAGGGGGCAGATATTCACCCCTCCACTTT.

This chain joins TRBV28 and TRBJ2-7; 9 nucleotides line up with TRBD2. Germline trimming cut 7 bases from V and 2 bases from J; bases unmatched to any gene: 9. CDR3 length: 15 residues. Germline assignment: CDR1 MDHEN and CDR2 SYDVKM. CDR3 sequence (DNA): TGTGCCAGCACCTCCTCTCGACTAGCGGCCTACGAGCAGTACTTC. This gives the protein CASTSSRLAAYEQYF.

V usage is TRBV11-2 and J usage is TRBJ1-5, with D possibly matching TRBD1 (6 bases). There are 13 residues in the CDR3. CDR1 and CDR2 from the germline V gene are SGHAT and FQNNGV. V lost 3 bases to trimming and J lost 7 bases, with 10 bases between them. CDR3 DNA: TGTGCCAGCAGCTTCAACAGGGACCAGCCCCAGCATTTT. It is translated as CASSFNRDQPQHF.

V usage is TRBV5-1 and J usage is TRBJ2-2; 8 bases are a match to TRBD1. CDR1 is SGHRS and CDR2 is YFSETQ in the germline V gene. Trimming at V came to 2 bases and at J to 1 base, leaving 4 bases not matched to a gene. The CDR3 is 16 amino acids. The CDR3 loop reads CASSFPGGLNTGELFF. Written as DNA, the CDR3 is TGCGCCAGCAGCTTTCCAGGGGGCCTGAACACCGGGGAGCTGTTTTTT.

The V gene is TRBV7-9, the J gene TRBJ2-3, with 9 bases that match TRBD2. The CDR3 length is 14 residues. From germline, CDR1 is SEHNR and CDR2 FQNEAQ (reference sequence). Trimming cost V 5 bases and J 5 bases; bases outside gene matches: 5. In nucleotides, the CDR3 is TGTGCCAGCAGCCGGCGGGGGGGCGTAGATACGCAGTATTTT. This encodes CASSRRGGVDTQYF.

The chain recombines TRBV4-2 with TRBJ2-1; 9 bases map to TRBD1. Germline lookup yields CDR1 LGHNA and CDR2 YNFKEQ. This CDR3 contains 12 residues. With 4 bases clipped from V and 15 bases from J, the junction kept 7 bases outside the gene matches. CDR3 DNA: TGTGCCAGCAGCCCCGGGACAGGGAATCCGTTCTTC. Translating it yields CASSPGTGNPFF.

V and J are TRBV18 and TRBJ2-5; possibly TRBD2 for D (6 bases). The germline CDR1 and CDR2 sequences are KGHSH and LQKENI. The CDR3 is made up of 13 amino acids. Trimming stripped 3 bases from V and 4 bases from J, with 9 bases between. The CDR3 protein is CASSPGGAETQYF. In nucleotides, the CDR3 is TGTGCCAGCTCACCGGGCGGGGCAGAGACCCAGTACTTC.

The chain combines TRBV19 with TRBJ1-6; 8 positions agree with TRBD1. The CDR3 length is 16 residues. Germline V CDR1 and CDR2: LNHDA, SQIVND (reference sequence). The trim removed 5 bases at V and 5 bases at J, leaving 8 bases unmatched. DNA of the CDR3: TGTGCCAGTAGTTTACGACAGGGGTTTAATAATTCACCCCTCCACTTT. Its translation: CASSLRQGFNNSPLHF.

The chain has TRBV3-1 (or the pseudogene TRBV3-2) and TRBJ2-5; 7 nucleotides align to TRBD2. The CDR3 runs to 17 residues. V was pared by 1 base and J by 2 bases, with 10 bases of the junction left unmatched. Looked up from germline, CDR1 is LGHDT and CDR2 is YNNKEL (reference sequence). Written as DNA, the CDR3 is TGTGCCAGCAGCCAAGTCCCGAATAGCGGGTCACAAGAGACCCAGTACTTC. This gives the protein CASSQVPNSGSQETQYF.

The V and J genes are TRBV7-9 and TRBJ2-7, with D possibly TRBD2 on 6 matching bases. Germline loops: CDR1 SEHNR, CDR2 FQNEAQ (reference sequence). With 8 bases removed from V and 4 bases from J, the gap between germline ends came to 15 bases. There are 13 residues in the CDR3. The CDR3 region is CASGGGRSYEQYF. The DNA of the CDR3 is TGTGCCAGCGGAGGAGGGAGGTCTTACGAGCAGTACTTC.

The CDR3 loop is CASSFRGGSYNEQFF. DNA of the CDR3: TGTGCCAGCAGCTTTCGGGGGGGCTCCTACAATGAGCAGTTCTTC. This chain joins TRBV5-4 and TRBJ2-1, with 8 bases identical to TRBD2. The V segment lost 2 bases and the J segment 0 bases; nucleotides outside the gene matches: 1. The CDR3 totals 15 residues. Germline V gives CDR1 SGHNT, CDR2 YYREEE (reference sequence).

The table lists this clone with a few counts. The chain couples TRBV6-5 to TRBJ1-2; perhaps TRBD1 as D (5 bases). With 0 bases removed from V and 3 bases from J, the gap between germline ends came to 11 bases. The CDR3 loop spans 15 amino acids. The germline V gene has CDR1 MNHEY and CDR2 SVGAGI. DNA for the CDR3: TGTGCCAGCAGTTACTCGAGTTCAGGGTACTATGGCTACACCTTC. This gives the protein CASSYSSSGYYGYTF.

The chain recombines TRBV9 with TRBJ1-5, with 10 bases that match TRBD1. The V and J ends lost 3 bases and 6 bases, in that order; junction bases with no gene match: 3. The CDR3 loop spans 14 amino acids. From germline, CDR1 is SGDLS and CDR2 YYNGEE. In nucleotides, the CDR3 is TGTGCCAGCAGCGCAGACAGGGGGCGTCAGCCCCAGCATTTT. Its translation: CASSADRGRQPQHF.

This chain connects TRBV6-4 to TRBJ1-6; no clear D gene. The CDR3 extends over 15 amino acids. V was trimmed by 1 base and J by 10 bases, leaving 14 bases between them. The germline V gene has CDR1 MRHNA and CDR2 SNTAGT. As DNA, the CDR3 is TGTGCCAGCAGTGACTTAGCGGACGGGAGGTCACCCCTCCACTTT. Translating gives CASSDLADGRSPLHF.

The V gene is TRBV29-1, the J gene TRBJ2-2; no reliable D call. The CDR3 length is 12 residues. The V gene's germline CDR1 is SQVTM and CDR2 ANQGSEA. V was cut by 2 bases and J by 2 bases, with 3 bases left in between. The CDR3 is CSVEPNTGELFF. In DNA, the CDR3 is TGCAGCGTTGAACCTAACACCGGGGAGCTGTTTTTT.

This clone was counted once. The chain combines TRBV19 with TRBJ2-7; 9 bases align to TRBD1. CDR1 and CDR2 (germline): LNHDA, SQIVND (reference sequence). The CDR3 is made up of 15 amino acids. V shed 4 bases and J 4 bases; nucleotides not matched to a gene: 8. The DNA of the CDR3 is TGTGCCAGTAGTAGCGTGGGACAGGGTTTTTACGAGCAGTACTTC. Translation gives CASSSVGQGFYEQYF. Full variable domain (missing parts from reference TRBV19 and TRBJ2-7): DGGITQSPKYLFRKEGQNVTLSCEQNLNHDAMYWYRQDPGQGLRLIYYSQIVNDFQKGDIAEGYSVSREKKESFPLTVTSAQKNPTAFYLCASSSVGQGFYEQYFGPGTRLTVT.

The chain couples TRBV18 to TRBJ1-1; 9 bases are shared with TRBD1. CDR1 and CDR2 from the germline V gene are KGHSH and LQKENI. CDR3 length: 14 amino acids. Trimming cost V 3 bases and J 4 bases; bases outside gene matches: 3. CDR3 loop: CASSPGTGITEAFF. The CDR3 bases are TGTGCCAGCTCACCCGGGACAGGGATCACTGAAGCTTTCTTT.

CDR3 in DNA: TGTGCCAGCAGCTTGGTCGGGGGAAGTTCTGAAAAACTGTTTTTT. It yields the protein CASSLVGGSSEKLFF. The V and J genes are TRBV5-5 and TRBJ1-4; a weak D match, TRBD1 (5 bases). Trimming shortened V by 0 bases and J by 7 bases, and 13 bases separated the two germline ends. Per germline, CDR1 SGHKS and CDR2 YYEKEE (reference sequence). The CDR3 runs 15 residues.

The chain joins TRBV5-6 to TRBJ1-2, with 10 nucleotides matching TRBD1. Germline trimming cut 4 bases from V and 6 bases from J; bases unmatched to any gene: 15. CDR3 size: 17 residues. The V gene's germline CDR1 is SGHDT and CDR2 YYEEEE. CDR3 sequence (DNA): TGTGCCAGCAGCCGACGGACAGGGGGGCTGTCTCTCCATGGCTACACCTTC. This translates into CASSRRTGGLSLHGYTF. The full variable domain, completed using reference TRBV5-6 and TRBJ1-2, is DAGVTQSPTHLIKTRGQQVTLRCSPKSGHDTVSWYQQALGQGPQFIFQYYEEEERQRGNFPDRFSGHQFPNYSSELNVNALLLGDSALYLCASSRRTGGLSLHGYTFGSGTRLTVV.

The chain joins TRBV7-2 to TRBJ2-5, with D possibly being TRBD2 (6 bases). Germline V gene sequence: CDR1 SGHTA, CDR2 FQGNSA. V gave up 5 bases and J gave up 2 bases, with 15 bases separating them. The CDR3 contains 15 residues. The CDR3 sequence: CASSQRAGPQETQYF. In nucleotides, the CDR3 is TGTGCCAGCAGCCAGCGGGCGGGCCCACAAGAGACCCAGTACTTC.

V is TRBV5-1 and J is TRBJ2-7; 7 nucleotides line up with TRBD1. This CDR3 has 15 amino acids. After removal of 5 bases from V and 0 bases from J, the junction contained 8 bases not matched to a gene. The germline gives CDR1 SGHRS, CDR2 YFSETQ. The CDR3 spells CASRNRDSNSYEQYF. The DNA of the CDR3 is TGCGCCAGCAGAAACCGGGACAGCAACTCCTACGAGCAGTACTTC.

The rearrangement uses TRBV9 and TRBJ2-5, with 14 bases identical to TRBD2. Unmatched junction bases numbered 2, after V lost 3 bases and J lost 4 bases. Germline assignment: CDR1 SGDLS and CDR2 YYNGEE. The CDR3 has 15 residues. The DNA of the CDR3 is TGTGCCAGCAGCGGTGGACTAGCGGGGGGAGAGACCCAGTACTTC. Its protein is CASSGGLAGGETQYF.

The chain links TRBV29-1 to TRBJ2-7; a weak D match, TRBD1 (6 bases). Trimming removed 5 bases from V and 4 bases from J, with 15 bases in between. The CDR3 runs 13 residues. In germline, CDR1 is SQVTM, CDR2 ANQGSEA. In DNA, the CDR3 is TGCAGCGTTAGAGGAACAGGGAATTACGAGCAGTACTTC. The encoded protein is CSVRGTGNYEQYF.